This TCR beta chain was identified during a study of blood T cells in healthy people across ages. Primed by a sample-barcoded 5' primer and a J-beta primer mix, a second PCR proceeded for 7 to 11 cycles. One entry per CDR3 protein, called by TCRdb with MiXCR from the 5' RACE reads. The table has roughly 500,000 distinct CDR3 sequences, about 24% seen once. The CDR3 is 19 amino acids. Trimming at V came to 2 bases and at J to 5 bases, leaving 17 bases not matched to a gene. Germline CDR1 and CDR2: SGHTA and FQGNSA. This clonotype was detected only a few times. In addition, the sample was reused for a study of T cells of mothers and their children. From that report: Primer M1S, used in the second PCR, introduced sample barcodes and 2-4 random nucleotides.

The chain uses TRBV7-2 and TRBJ2-1; 8 bases align to TRBD1. What was sequenced was blood. This receptor was obtained from a boy between 10 and 17 years old in good health. The CDR3 here is CASSLQTGAEDLVDNEQFF. CDR3 DNA sequence: TGTGCCAGCAGCTTACAGACAGGGGCGGAGGACCTCGTTGACAATGAGCAGTTCTTC.